These 6 T cell receptor beta chains share one sample of origin, sequenced in a study of T cell responses to AZD1222 COVID-19 vaccine. Clones were sequenced by immunoSEQ multiplex PCR, and TCRdb holds only the in-frame ones, with some missing. This sample has around 99,000 clones, with about 90% found just once. This specimen was peripheral blood, taken on day 0 of AZD1222 vaccination. All receptors come from an adult in good health.

V usage is TRBV6-2 or TRBV6-3 and J usage is TRBJ1-2, with a weak D call TRBD1 (6 bases). Germline V gene lookup returns CDR1 MNHEY and CDR2 SVGEGT. The V and J ends lost 1 base and 4 bases respectively, with 25 bases between them. The length of the CDR3 is 19 residues. CDR3 sequence (DNA): TGTGCCAGCAGTTACTGGTCTCTGTTAGGCCAGGGGTATTTCTATGGCTACACCTTC. As protein: CASSYWSLLGQGYFYGYTF.

The V and J genes are TRBV7-2 and TRBJ2-3, with TRBD2 matching 8 bases. Germline CDR1 and CDR2: SGHTA and FQGNSA. V was pared by 6 bases and J by 6 bases, with 2 bases of the junction left unmatched. The CDR3 totals 12 residues. CDR3 nucleotide sequence: TGTGCCAGCAGACCTAGCGGGGATACGCAGTATTTT. Translating it yields CASRPSGDTQYF.

This clone showed up just once. The chain couples TRBV6-5 to TRBJ2-5, with TRBD1 identical over 9 bases. V trimming: 10 bases; J trimming: 5 bases; junction bases outside the gene matches: 8. Germline V CDR1 and CDR2: MNHEY, SVGAGI. The CDR3 loop spans 13 amino acids. CDR3 DNA sequence: TGTGCCACTAGGGACAGGGTTACGGAGACCCAGTACTTC. Its translation: CATRDRVTETQYF.

The chain joins TRBV23-1 to TRBJ1-2, with D unclear. TRBV23-1 is an ORF for which the function is uncertain. V was pared by 0 bases and J by 3 bases, with 2 bases between. The CDR3 has 12 residues. This CDR3 reads CASSQSDYGYTF. As DNA, the CDR3 is TGCGCCAGCAGTCAATCTGACTATGGCTACACCTTC.

The V call is TRBV7-2, the J call TRBJ1-1, with TRBD1 identical over 9 bases. Losses at the gene ends were 5 bases for V and 1 base for J; bases not matched to a gene: 5. The germline CDR1 and CDR2 sequences are SGHTA and FQGNSA. The CDR3 is 15 amino acids. The CDR3 spells CASSLQGAANTEAFF. CDR3 sequence (DNA): TGTGCCAGCAGCCTACAGGGGGCAGCGAACACTGAAGCTTTCTTT.

The chain is built from TRBV5-1 and TRBJ1-6; 7 bases align to TRBD1. This CDR3 is built from 14 residues. Germline CDR1 and CDR2: SGHRS and YFSETQ. With 3 bases clipped from V and 9 bases from J, the junction kept 6 bases outside the gene matches. The CDR3 spells CASSWGQIRSPLHF. CDR3 nucleotide sequence: TGCGCCAGCAGCTGGGGACAGATCCGTTCACCCCTCCACTTT. Drawing the rest from reference TRBV5-1 and TRBJ1-6, the complete variable domain is KAGVTQTPRYLIKTRGQQVTLSCSPISGHRSVSWYQQTPGQGLQFLFEYFSETQRNKGNFPGRFSGRQFSNSRSEMNVSTLELGDSALYLCASSWGQIRSPLHFGNGTRLTVT.